Presented here are 16 T cell receptor beta chains from one specimen sequenced in a study of blood T cell repertoires in COVID-19. Method: immunoSEQ multiplex PCR; TCRdb's copy keeps in-frame clones and lacks some. The repertoire holds 110,000 or so clones, 80% seen once, with more than 4% in the top ten. The material sequenced was peripheral blood. These TCRs come from a human donor in a cohort sampled during active or convalescent COVID-19.

This clone came up once. V and J are TRBV5-4 and TRBJ2-3, with D tentatively TRBD2 (5 bases). Germline V gene lookup returns CDR1 SGHNT and CDR2 YYREEE (reference sequence). V lost 0 bases and J 0 bases, leaving 14 bases between the germline ends. The CDR3 loop spans 17 amino acids. CDR3 DNA sequence: TGTGCCAGCAGCTTGGCCCGCGGGCAGGCCAGCACAGATACGCAGTATTTT. Protein product: CASSLARGQASTDTQYF.

This clone was picked up one time. The chain has TRBV6-5 and TRBJ1-2; TRBD1 matches at 7 bases. V lost 5 bases and J lost 5; bases outside the gene matches: 5. Per germline, CDR1 MNHEY and CDR2 SVGAGI. The CDR3 totals 13 residues. This chain's CDR3 is CASSPPGGYGYTF. For the CDR3, the DNA is TGTGCCAGCAGTCCACCAGGGGGTTATGGCTACACCTTC.

CDR3 nucleotide sequence: TGCGCCAGCAGCTTGTTTGGGCTCCGCTCCTACGAGCAGTACTTC. This sequence encodes CASSLFGLRSYEQYF. This chain joins TRBV5-1 and TRBJ2-7; unclear D gene. Germline CDR1 reads SGHRS; CDR2 reads YFSETQ. V gave up 1 base and J gave up 0 bases, with 11 bases separating them. This CDR3 has 15 residues.

This clone was detected only once. The CDR3 here is CASSQIGLAGGRSSYEQYF. The CDR3 region has the DNA TGCGCCAGCAGCCAAATTGGGCTAGCGGGGGGCCGGAGCTCCTACGAGCAGTACTTC. This rearrangement joins TRBV4-1 to TRBJ2-7; TRBD2 agrees at 11 bases. This CDR3 has 19 amino acids. Unmatched junction bases numbered 12, after V lost 2 bases and J lost 0 bases. The germline CDR1 and CDR2 sequences are MGHRA and YSYEKL.

This chain links TRBV6-5 with TRBJ2-3; tentative D call: TRBD2 (5 bases). Trimming stripped 0 bases from V and 3 bases from J, with 10 bases between. Germline V gene data show CDR1 as MNHEY and CDR2 as SVGAGI. The CDR3 is 15 amino acids. The CDR3 spells CASSYSEGSTDTQYF. The CDR3 DNA is TGTGCCAGCAGTTACTCTGAGGGTAGTACAGATACGCAGTATTTT.

The V call is TRBV21-1, the J call TRBJ2-1; the table's D call TRBD2 went unverified against the DNA. TRBV21-1 is deemed a pseudogene. The CDR3 consists of 17 residues. CDR3 nucleotides: TGTGCCAGCAGCAAAGATCGACTAGCGGGGGGCTACAGTGAGCAGTTCTTC. Amino acids: CASSKDRLAGGYSEQFF.

This chain links TRBV9 with TRBJ2-7, with 8 positions matching TRBD2. CDR1 is SGDLS and CDR2 is YYNGEE in the germline V gene. V lost 0 bases and J lost 6; bases outside the gene matches: 5. The CDR3 totals 14 residues. This CDR3 is CASSVASGSFEQYF. CDR3 coding DNA: TGTGCCAGCAGCGTAGCGAGCGGGAGTTTCGAGCAGTACTTC.

The J gene is TRBJ1-2, the V gene TRBV19, with 7 bases matching TRBD1. The CDR3 is 13 amino acids. J gave up 7 bases and V 4 bases, and 6 bases lay outside the gene matches. Per germline, CDR1 LNHDA and CDR2 SQIVND (reference sequence). The CDR3 DNA follows: TGTGCCAGTAGTACCATACAGGGGTTTGGCTACACCTTC. It encodes CASSTIQGFGYTF.

This sequence joins TRBV6-2 or TRBV6-3 and TRBJ1-5, with 11 nucleotides matching TRBD1. This CDR3 comprises 20 residues. J lost 2 bases, V lost 2 bases, and 14 bases had no gene match. Germline V lookup: CDR1 MNHEY, CDR2 SVGEGT. This CDR3 reads CASSYPYGTGGLRGNQPQHF. CDR3 DNA: TGTGCCAGCAGTTACCCCTACGGGACAGGGGGATTGCGGGGCAATCAGCCCCAGCATTTT.

V gene TRBV9 combines with J gene TRBJ2-3, with 8 bases aligning to TRBD2. Germline values: CDR1 SGDLS, CDR2 YYNGEE. V lost 4 bases, J lost 3 bases, and 13 bases stayed unmatched. The length of the CDR3 is 17 residues. The DNA of the CDR3 is TGTGCCAGCAGCCCCCGGGTGGGACTAGGAGAGACAGATACGCAGTATTTT. This gives the protein CASSPRVGLGETDTQYF.

This chain links TRBV6-1 with TRBJ2-1; D perhaps matches TRBD2 (6 bases). V lost 0 bases and J 0 bases, leaving 15 bases between the germline ends. CDR1 MNHNS and CDR2 SASEGT come from the germline V gene. This CDR3 has 18 amino acids. The CDR3 spells CASSEASGAGRSYNEQFF. The CDR3 DNA is TGTGCCAGCAGTGAAGCGAGTGGGGCGGGGCGCTCCTACAATGAGCAGTTCTTC.

This sequence joins TRBV18 and TRBJ2-2; D not certain. The germline V gene has CDR1 KGHSH and CDR2 LQKENI. The V end was cut by 3 bases, the J end by 6 bases, with 8 bases between. The CDR3 sequence is 13 residues long. The CDR3 nucleotides read TGTGCCAGCTCACCGAGGCTTTCCGGGGAGCTGTTTTTT. Protein: CASSPRLSGELFF.

The chain has TRBV6-2 or TRBV6-3 and TRBJ2-5; tentatively, D is TRBD2 (7 bases). Germline-derived CDR1 and CDR2 are MNHEY and SVGEGT. CDR3 length: 16 residues. With 2 bases removed from V and 4 bases from J, the gap between germline ends came to 17 bases. In DNA form, the CDR3 reads TGTGCCAGCAGTTACGTAGGGGGGGCTGATCGAGAGACCCAGTACTTC. It translates to CASSYVGGADRETQYF.

The V gene is TRBV12-3 or TRBV12-4, the J gene TRBJ2-7; the D gene is possibly TRBD2 (6 bases). Trimming shortened V by 5 bases and J by 7 bases, and 15 bases separated the two germline ends. The CDR3 covers 13 residues. The CDR3: CASSIIPGGEQYF. The CDR3 DNA reads TGTGCCAGCAGTATTATACCTGGGGGGGAGCAGTACTTC.

V is TRBV20-1 and J is TRBJ1-5; TRBD1 might be the D (6 bases). CDR1 is DFQATT and CDR2 is SNEGSKA in the germline V gene (reference sequence). Trimming took 3 bases from V and 1 from J, leaving 7 bases between them. The CDR3 covers 13 residues. The CDR3: CSASTGSNQPQHF. Here the CDR3 DNA reads TGCAGTGCTAGTACAGGGAGCAATCAGCCCCAGCATTTT.

The chain recombines TRBV10-3 with TRBJ2-1; 13 nucleotides match TRBD2. V trimming: 9 bases; J trimming: 12 bases; junction bases outside the gene matches: 5. From germline, CDR1 is ENHRY and CDR2 SYGVKD. The CDR3 extends over 12 amino acids. The CDR3 here is CAITSGGARQFF. The CDR3 DNA reads TGTGCCATTACTAGCGGGGGGGCAAGGCAGTTCTTC.